This T cell receptor (beta chain) was found in a study of T cell repertoires in ileal Crohn's disease. The study's findings and limits: Compared with non-smokers, active smokers at surgery showed more clonal expansions. High-frequency clones were more common in sorted CD8 than CD4 cells.

Time point given: neoterminal ileum biopsy at postoperative endoscopy, about 6 months after surgery. CDR1 and CDR2 from the germline V gene are SGHTA and FQGNSA. V was pared by 5 bases and J by 3 bases, with 16 bases between. The CDR3 contains 15 residues. The method was immunoSEQ multiplex PCR; TCRdb's version includes in-frame clones alone and lacks a portion of them. The sample consists of more than 8,500 clones, roughly 80% of them appearing once. A single count supports this clone. Its cognate antigen is unknown. The final CDR3 position lacks the conserved phenylalanine or tryptophan, pointing to a likely read error.

The origin of this receptor is an adult with Crohn's disease. The specimen was ileal tissue. The chain joins TRBV7-2 to TRBJ1-2; no firm D call. The CDR3 spells CASSQTVKPDYGYTL. The CDR3 region has the DNA TGTGCCAGCAGCCAGACGGTGAAACCGGACTATGGCTACACCCTC.